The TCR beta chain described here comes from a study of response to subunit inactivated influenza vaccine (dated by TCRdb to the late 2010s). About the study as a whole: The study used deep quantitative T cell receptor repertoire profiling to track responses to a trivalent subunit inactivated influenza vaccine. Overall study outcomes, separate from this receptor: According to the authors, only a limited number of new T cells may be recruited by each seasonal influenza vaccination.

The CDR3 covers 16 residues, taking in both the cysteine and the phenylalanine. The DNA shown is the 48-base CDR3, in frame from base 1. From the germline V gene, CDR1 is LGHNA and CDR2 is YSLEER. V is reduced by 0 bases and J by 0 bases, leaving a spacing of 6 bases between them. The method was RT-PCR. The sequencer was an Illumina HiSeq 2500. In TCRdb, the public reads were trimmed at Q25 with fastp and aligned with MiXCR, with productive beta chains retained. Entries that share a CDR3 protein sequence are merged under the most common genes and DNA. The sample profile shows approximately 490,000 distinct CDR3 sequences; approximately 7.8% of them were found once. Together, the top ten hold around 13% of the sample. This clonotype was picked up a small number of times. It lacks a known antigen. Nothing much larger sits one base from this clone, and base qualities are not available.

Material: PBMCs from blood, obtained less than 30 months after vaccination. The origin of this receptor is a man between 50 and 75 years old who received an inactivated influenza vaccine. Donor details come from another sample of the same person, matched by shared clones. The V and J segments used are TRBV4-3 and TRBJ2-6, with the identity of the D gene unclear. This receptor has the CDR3 CASSQEASSGANVLTF. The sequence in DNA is TGCGCCAGCAGCCAAGAGGCGAGCTCTGGGGCCAACGTCCTGACTTTC.